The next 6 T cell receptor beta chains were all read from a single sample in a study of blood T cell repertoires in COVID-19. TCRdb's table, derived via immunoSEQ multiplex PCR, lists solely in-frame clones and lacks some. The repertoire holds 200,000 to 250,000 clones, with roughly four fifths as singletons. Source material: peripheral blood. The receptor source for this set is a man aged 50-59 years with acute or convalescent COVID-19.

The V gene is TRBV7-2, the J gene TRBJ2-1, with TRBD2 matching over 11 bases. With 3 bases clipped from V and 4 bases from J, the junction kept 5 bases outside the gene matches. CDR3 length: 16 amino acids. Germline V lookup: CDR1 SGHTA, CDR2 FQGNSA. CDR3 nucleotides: TGTGCCAGCAGCTTCACCGGGACTAGCGGTTACAATGAGCAGTTCTTC. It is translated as CASSFTGTSGYNEQFF. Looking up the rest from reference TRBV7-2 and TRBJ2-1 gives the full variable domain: GAGVSQSPSNKVTEKGKDVELRCDPISGHTALYWYRQSLGQGLEFLIYFQGNSAPDKSGLPSDRFSAERTGGSVSTLTIQRTQQEDSAVYLCASSFTGTSGYNEQFFGPGTRLTVL.

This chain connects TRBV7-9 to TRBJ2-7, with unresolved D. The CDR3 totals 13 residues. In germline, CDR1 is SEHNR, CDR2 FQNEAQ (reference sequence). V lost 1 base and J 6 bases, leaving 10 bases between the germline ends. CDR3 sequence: CASSLVAPLEQYF. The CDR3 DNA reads TGTGCCAGCAGCTTAGTGGCCCCGCTCGAGCAGTACTTC.

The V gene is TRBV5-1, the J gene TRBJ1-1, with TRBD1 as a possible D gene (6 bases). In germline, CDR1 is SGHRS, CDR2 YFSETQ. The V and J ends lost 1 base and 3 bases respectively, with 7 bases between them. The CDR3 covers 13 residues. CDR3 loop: CASSLQGYTEAFF. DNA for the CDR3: TGCGCCAGCAGCTTGCAGGGGTACACTGAAGCTTTCTTT.

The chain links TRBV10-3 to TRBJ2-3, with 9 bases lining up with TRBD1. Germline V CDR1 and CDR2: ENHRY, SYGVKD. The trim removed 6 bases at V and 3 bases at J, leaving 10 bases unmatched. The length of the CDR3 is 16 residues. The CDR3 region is CAISKYRGRETDTQYF. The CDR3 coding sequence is TGTGCCATCAGCAAGTACAGGGGGCGAGAAACAGATACGCAGTATTTT.

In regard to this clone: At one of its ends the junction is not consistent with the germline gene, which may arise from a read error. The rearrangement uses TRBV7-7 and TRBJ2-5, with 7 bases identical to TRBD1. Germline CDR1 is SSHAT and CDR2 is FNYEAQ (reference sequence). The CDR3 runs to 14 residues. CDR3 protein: CASSLTTGQETQYF. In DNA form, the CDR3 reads TGTGCTAGCAGCTTAACGACAGGGCAAGAGACCCAGTACTTC.

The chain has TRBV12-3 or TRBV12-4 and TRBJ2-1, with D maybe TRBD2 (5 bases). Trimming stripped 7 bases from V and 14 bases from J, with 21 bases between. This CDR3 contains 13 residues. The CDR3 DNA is TGTGCCAGCACCCCCGAAAGCGGCGGCTGGAAGTTCTTC. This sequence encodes CASTPESGGWKFF.